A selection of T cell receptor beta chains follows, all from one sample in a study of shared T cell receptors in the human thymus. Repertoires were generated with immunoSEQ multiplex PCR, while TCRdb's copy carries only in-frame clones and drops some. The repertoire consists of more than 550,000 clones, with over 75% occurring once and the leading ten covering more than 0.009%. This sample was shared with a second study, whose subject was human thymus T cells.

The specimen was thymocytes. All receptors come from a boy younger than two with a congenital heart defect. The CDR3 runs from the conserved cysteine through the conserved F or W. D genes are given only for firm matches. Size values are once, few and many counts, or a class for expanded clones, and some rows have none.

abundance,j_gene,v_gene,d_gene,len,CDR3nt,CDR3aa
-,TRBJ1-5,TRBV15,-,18,TGTGCCACCAGCAGGAGGGATTTTAGAGGATATAGCAATCAGCCCCAGCATTTT,CATSRRDFRGYSNQPQHF
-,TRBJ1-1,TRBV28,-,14,TGTGCCAGCAGTTTAGAAGGAGGGGACACTGAAGCTTTCTTT,CASSLEGGDTEAFF
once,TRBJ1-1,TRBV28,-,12,TGTGCCAGCAGTTTGGGCAGGAGGGAAGCTTTCTTT,CASSLGRREAFF
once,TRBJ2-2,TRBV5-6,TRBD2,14,TGTGCCAGCAGCTCACCGCGGGGGGCCGGGGAGCTGTTTTTT,CASSSPRGAGELFF
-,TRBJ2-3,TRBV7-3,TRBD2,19,TGTGCCAGCAGCCTCTCCTCTAGCGGGGGGCCGGGTAGTGCAGATACGCAGTATTTT,CASSLSSSGGPGSADTQYF
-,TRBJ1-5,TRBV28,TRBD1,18,TGTGCCAGCAGACGAGGACAGGACCGGAATATTCGCAATCAGCCCCAGCATTTT,CASRRGQDRNIRNQPQHF
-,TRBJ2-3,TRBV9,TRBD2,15,TGTGCCAGCAGCGCCACTAGCGGGAGCGCAGATACGCAGTATTTT,CASSATSGSADTQYF
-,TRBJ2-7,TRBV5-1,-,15,TGCGCCAGCAAACACCGGGACACCAACTCCTACGAGCAGTACTTC,CASKHRDTNSYEQYF
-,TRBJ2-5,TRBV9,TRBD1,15,TGTGCCAGCAGCGGGTACAGGGGGCCCCAAGAGACCCAGTACTTC,CASSGYRGPQETQYF
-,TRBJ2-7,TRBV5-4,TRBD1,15,TGTGCCAGCAGCTTGGCTTTGGGACAGGCGCACGAGCAGTACTTC,CASSLALGQAHEQYF
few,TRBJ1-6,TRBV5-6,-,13,TGTGCCAGCAGCTTGGCGGGAAATTCACCCCTCCACTTT,CASSLAGNSPLHF
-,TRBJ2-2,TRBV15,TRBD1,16,TGTGCCACCAGCAGAGCGGACAGGGTGAACACCGGGGAGCTGTTTTTT,CATSRADRVNTGELFF
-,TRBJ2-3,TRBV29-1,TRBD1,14,TGCAGCGTTCCCGCAGGGGGTACGTGGGATACGCAGTATTTT,CSVPAGGTWDTQYF
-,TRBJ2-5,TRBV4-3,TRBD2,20,TGCGCCAGCAGCCAAGATACGGCGGGAGAGGGTCAGTGGGTGCAAGAGACCCAGTACTTC,CASSQDTAGEGQWVQETQYF